This T cell receptor beta chain was retrieved from a study of cytomegalovirus exposure and HLA in healthy donors. Study-wide points: Across donors, most TCRs were seen rarely, yet some public ones were widespread.

Here immunoSEQ multiplex PCR was the method, and the copy in TCRdb shows in-frame clones only, minus some. The sample has a few hundred thousand clones, roughly 85% seen once. A word on this clone: Its antigen remains unknown.

The CDR3 length is 15 residues. The J segment lost 4 bases and the V segment lost 5 bases, leaving 8 bases of the junction unmatched. CDR1 is MDHEN and CDR2 is SYDVKM in the germline V gene. The donors were members of the validation cohort, which comprised 120 subjects and was separate from the first cohort of 600 to 800 subjects. This chain uses TRBV28 with TRBJ2-7; 10 positions agree with TRBD1. The sequence derives from a woman younger than 30 in good health and CMV-seronegative. Sequenced material: PBMCs. The CDR3 nucleotides read TGTGCCAGCAGTCCGGCTTGGGACAGGGGTTACGAGCAGTACTTC. Translating it yields CASSPAWDRGYEQYF.